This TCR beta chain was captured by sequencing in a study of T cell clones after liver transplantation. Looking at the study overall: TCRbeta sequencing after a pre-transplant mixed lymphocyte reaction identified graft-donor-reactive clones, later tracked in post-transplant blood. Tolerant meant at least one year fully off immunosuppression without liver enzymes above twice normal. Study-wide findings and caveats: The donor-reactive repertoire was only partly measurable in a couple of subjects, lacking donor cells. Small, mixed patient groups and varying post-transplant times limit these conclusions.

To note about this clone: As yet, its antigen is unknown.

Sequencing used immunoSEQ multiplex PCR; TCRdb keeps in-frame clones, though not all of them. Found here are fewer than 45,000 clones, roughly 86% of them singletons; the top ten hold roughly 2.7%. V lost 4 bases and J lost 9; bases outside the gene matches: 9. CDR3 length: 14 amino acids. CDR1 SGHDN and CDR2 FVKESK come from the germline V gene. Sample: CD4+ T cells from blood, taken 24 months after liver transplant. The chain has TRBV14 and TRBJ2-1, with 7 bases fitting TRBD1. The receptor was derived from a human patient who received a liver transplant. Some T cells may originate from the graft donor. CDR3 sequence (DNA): TGTGCCAGCAGCCGAAATCACAGGGGTACTGAGCAGTTCTTC. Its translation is CASSRNHRGTEQFF.